The clone carrying this T cell receptor beta chain has ten or more counts. Its antigen is still unknown. PBMCs stored at -80 C, numbering 2 million, were the origin of the unsorted libraries. These data are taken from a study of neurological immune-mediated disorders. Points from the study as a whole: HTLV-1-associated myelopathy led in TCR clonal expansion, while multiple sclerosis ranked lowest, below healthy controls.

This CDR3 is 13 amino acids long. V dropped 4 bases and J dropped 11; count of bases not matched to a gene: 8. The germline V gene has CDR1 LGHDT and CDR2 YNNKEL (reference sequence). Template-switch 5'RACE cDNA synthesis added a 10-nucleotide unique molecular identifier. In each sequencing run, over 170 million TCR-beta sequences were generated from 15-18 subjects. Using its own MiXCR run on the 5' RACE reads, TCRdb lists one record per CDR3 protein. Of about 80,000 distinct CDR3 sequences in the sample, 9.4% were seen once. The sequencing sample was made of PBMCs. The TCR was taken from a man in his fifties in good health. The genes are TRBV3-1 and TRBJ1-5; 7 nucleotides align to TRBD1. CDR3 sequence: CASSRQGSKAQHF. CDR3 sequence (DNA): TGTGCCAGCAGCCGACAGGGATCCAAGGCCCAGCATTTT.